The next 8 T cell receptor beta chains were all read from a single sample in a study of cytomegalovirus exposure and HLA in healthy donors. PCR involved 60 Vbeta and 13 Jbeta primers. Using immunoSEQ multiplex PCR, the repertoire was profiled, and TCRdb retains in-frame clones only, with some absent. The sample contains about 180,000 clones, roughly 84% of which appear only once. Input material: PBMCs. The receptors stem from a boy younger than 10 in good health and CMV-seronegative.

V is TRBV9 and J is TRBJ2-1, with 8 bases matching TRBD2. The CDR3 runs to 16 residues. Per the germline V gene, CDR1 is SGDLS and CDR2 is YYNGEE. Trimming removed 4 bases from V and 0 bases from J; junction bases left unmatched: 6. The CDR3 protein is CASSPQAGDSYNEQFF. For the CDR3, the DNA is TGTGCCAGCAGCCCTCAAGCGGGAGACTCCTACAATGAGCAGTTCTTC.

V is TRBV29-1 and J is TRBJ1-4; D perhaps matches TRBD1 (6 bases). Trimming pared 6 bases from V and 11 bases from J, leaving 19 bases between. CDR1 and CDR2 (germline): SQVTM, ANQGSEA. CDR3 length equals 13 residues. Here the CDR3 reads CSVGQPLIGKLFF. The CDR3 DNA reads as TGCAGCGTCGGACAGCCTTTAATCGGGAAACTGTTTTTT.

CDR3 nucleotide sequence: TGCGCCAGCAGCCAAGATGAGGCGGGAGCCTCCTACAATGAGCAGTTCTTC. As protein: CASSQDEAGASYNEQFF. The gene calls are TRBV4-1 and TRBJ2-1; 7 bases align to TRBD2. CDR1 is MGHRA and CDR2 is YSYEKL in the germline V gene. Trimming removed 0 bases from V and 0 bases from J; junction bases left unmatched: 5. The CDR3 sequence is 17 residues long.

The chain carries TRBV2 and TRBJ2-7; 12 positions match TRBD1. V gave up 9 bases and J gave up 3 bases; unmatched junction bases: 6. The CDR3 sequence is 14 residues long. CDR1 and CDR2 (germline): SNHLY, FYNNEI. The CDR3 sequence: CASTGQGAIYEQYF. The DNA for the CDR3 is TGTGCCAGTACGGGACAGGGGGCGATCTACGAGCAGTACTTC. The entire variable domain, with the rest obtained from reference TRBV2 and TRBJ2-7, is as follows: EPEVTQTPSHQVTQMGQEVILRCVPISNHLYFYWYRQILGQKVEFLVSFYNNEISEKSEIFDDQFSVERPDGSNFTLKIRSTKLEDSAMYFCASTGQGAIYEQYFGPGTRLTVT.

The J gene is TRBJ2-5, the V gene TRBV7-9; 9 nucleotides agree with TRBD2. After removal of 4 bases from V and 5 bases from J, the junction contained 5 bases not matched to a gene. The CDR3 has 14 amino acids. The germline gives CDR1 SEHNR, CDR2 FQNEAQ (reference sequence). CDR3 residues: CASSYAGGDETQYF. CDR3 coding DNA: TGTGCCAGCAGCTACGCGGGGGGGGATGAGACCCAGTACTTC. Full variable domain (missing parts from reference TRBV7-9 and TRBJ2-5): DTGVSQNPRHKITKRGQNVTFRCDPISEHNRLYWYRQTLGQGPEFLTYFQNEAQLEKSRLLSDRFSAERPKGSFSTLEIQRTEQGDSAMYLCASSYAGGDETQYFGPGTRLLVL.

V and J are TRBV4-2 and TRBJ2-3; 10 nucleotides agree with TRBD2. CDR1 and CDR2 (germline): LGHNA, YNFKEQ. J lost 2 bases, V lost 2 bases, and 4 bases had no gene match. This CDR3 contains 16 residues. The CDR3 DNA reads as TGTGCCAGCAGCCAACGGACTAGCGGACTCACAGATACGCAGTATTTT. Amino acids: CASSQRTSGLTDTQYF.

This sequence joins TRBV28 and TRBJ2-7; TRBD2 agrees at 9 bases. The ends lost 1 base at V and 3 bases at J; junction bases unmatched: 4. CDR1 is MDHEN and CDR2 is SYDVKM in the germline V gene. The CDR3 covers 15 residues. CDR3 coding DNA: TGTGCCAGCAGTTTATCTTCTAGCGGGGACTACGAGCAGTACTTC. Amino acids: CASSLSSSGDYEQYF.

The rearrangement uses TRBV29-1 and TRBJ1-1; D perhaps matches TRBD1 (6 bases). This CDR3 is built from 12 residues. Germline-derived CDR1 and CDR2 are SQVTM and ANQGSEA. V was cut by 7 bases and J by 9 bases, with 18 bases left in between. The CDR3 DNA reads as TGCAGCGCGGAGAAACAGGGACTAAAAGCTTTCTTT. Its translation: CSAEKQGLKAFF. The full variable domain, in which reference TRBV29-1 and TRBJ1-1 provide the parts outside the CDR3, is SAVISQKPSRDICQRGTSLTIQCQVDSQVTMMFWYRQQPGQSLTLIATANQGSEATYESGFVIDKFPISRPNLTFSTLTVSNMSPEDSSIYLCSAEKQGLKAFFGQGTRLTVV.